This T cell receptor beta chain emerged from a study of CD8 T cells in Susac syndrome. Random hexamers were used to reverse transcribe roughly 0.5 to 1 ug of RNA. From the immunoSEQ multiplex PCR reads, TCRdb called clonotypes with MiXCR, one entry per CDR3 protein. There are some 190,000 distinct CDR3 sequences in the sample; roughly 94% occur only once, and 0.1% lies in the top ten. The sequenced sample was CD4+ T cells from PBMCs. This sequence was found in a human donor in good health.

As DNA, the CDR3 is TGCGCCAGCAAAGGGGGGGCGAACACCGGGGAGCTGTTTTTT. Translating gives CASKGGANTGELFF. This rearrangement joins TRBV5-1 to TRBJ2-2, with D perhaps TRBD2 (7 bases). Germline-derived CDR1 and CDR2 are SGHRS and YFSETQ. The CDR3 loop spans 14 amino acids. V was trimmed by 6 bases and J by 0 bases, leaving 9 bases between them.